This TCR beta chain originates from a study of T cell changes during pregnancy in multiple sclerosis (dated by TCRdb to the late 2010s). About the full investigation: The study looked at changes in the T cell repertoire across pregnancy in women with multiple sclerosis.

The library was built by means of the immunoSEQ multiplex PCR assay. TCRdb holds this immuneACCESS table with in-frame rearrangements only. Some clones are missing; in checked studies, unresolved V genes explain under half, and the rest has no known cause. The sample table holds about 47,000 clones, of which 85% to 90% were seen once. 8.3% of the sample comes from the top ten. CDR1 and CDR2, per the germline V gene, are SNHLY and FYNNEI. The CDR3 sequence holds 16 residues, the cysteine and phenylalanine included. CDR3 DNA is the only sequence kept; it has 48 bases, read in frame from the first base. Trimming accounts for 5 bases at V and 2 bases at J, while the number of junction bases matched to no gene is 9. This clone was observed once. Its target antigen remains unknown. No base quality information exists; no much larger clone differs at one position.

The sequence was obtained from a female donor with multiple sclerosis, enrolled in a pregnancy study. The chain is assembled from TRBV2 and TRBJ2-5, with 9 bases aligning to TRBD2. This material consisted of CD8+ T cells from peripheral blood mononuclear cells, taken in the second trimester of pregnancy. This receptor has the CDR3 CASSFHSGGSQETQYF. Here is the DNA: TGTGCCAGCAGTTTTCATAGCGGGGGATCTCAAGAGACCCAGTACTTC. Outside the CDR3, residues come from the reference TRBV2 and TRBJ2-5 proteins, so the full variable domain is: EPEVTQTPSHQVTQMGQEVILRCVPISNHLYFYWYRQILGQKVEFLVSFYNNEISEKSEIFDDQFSVERPDGSNFTLKIRSTKLEDSAMYFCASSFHSGGSQETQYFGPGTRLLVL.